The present T cell receptor beta chain was sequenced within a study of blood T cell repertoires in COVID-19. Study background: Collection of acute and convalescent COVID-19 samples took place in the United States, Italy and Spain. PBMCs, B-cell-depleted T cells, or T cells were the source of the cDNA or gDNA that made up the material.

Recruited during active infection, patients (from Seattle) were subsequently followed longitudinally. Germline V gene sequence: CDR1 LNHDA, CDR2 SQIVND (reference sequence). The CDR3 runs to 15 residues. The germline V and J ends were trimmed by 6 bases and 11 bases, with 20 bases remaining between them. In the original workflow: Scientists estimated how many nucleated cells there were by amplifying reference gene primers. Here immunoSEQ multiplex PCR was the method, and the copy in TCRdb shows in-frame clones only, minus some. V, J and clone size reflect that table, while D and trimming were determined from the DNA. Among 250,000 to 400,000 clones listed, around 88% were seen once.

This sequence was found in a woman aged 25 to 45 with COVID-19, enrolled during active disease. Material: peripheral blood. The chain combines TRBV19 with TRBJ2-6, with a weak D call TRBD1 (6 bases). CDR3: CASSLRDKGGDVLTF. The CDR3 DNA reads as TGTGCCAGTAGCCTCCGGGACAAAGGCGGCGACGTCCTGACTTTC.